These 19 T cell receptor beta chains came from one sample sequenced in a study of beta chain features in type 1 diabetes (dated by TCRdb to the late 2010s). Libraries were built with the immunoSEQ multiplex PCR assay. The High Capacity cDNA Reverse Transcription Kit was used to reverse transcribe all of the isolated RNA, meaning that expressed TCRB transcripts were what got sequenced. Sourced from immuneACCESS, this table was stored by TCRdb with only in-frame sequences that have V and J called. A share of the clones is absent; for the studies checked, an unresolved V gene accounts for under half, and the remainder has no known explanation. Counted in this sample were 120,000 to 150,000 clones; 6.9% of them appeared once. Of the sample, around 1.5% falls within the top ten clones. The source material was central memory CD4+ T cells from blood. These receptors were collected from a woman aged 30 to 39 in good health.

The gene calls are TRBV11-2 and TRBJ2-5, with D possibly TRBD2 on 6 matching bases. This CDR3 has 14 residues. Trimming removed 3 bases at V and 5 bases at J, with 13 bases between. The germline V gene has CDR1 SGHAT and CDR2 FQNNGV. Here the CDR3 reads CASSLVGREETQYF. The CDR3 DNA is TGTGCCAGCAGCTTGGTGGGACGGGAGGAGACCCAGTACTTC.

The chain uses TRBV6-6 and TRBJ1-1, with TRBD1 identical over 10 bases. CDR1 is MNHNY, CDR2 SVGAGI, per germline (reference sequence). The V gene end was trimmed by 8 bases and the J gene end by 5 bases; junction bases not matched to a gene: 11. This CDR3 spans 15 amino acids. In nucleotides, the CDR3 is TGTGCCAGCCTCCCAGGGGGACAGGGGAGAACTGAAGCTTTCTTT. Translating it yields CASLPGGQGRTEAFF.

This clone was seen many times. The chain joins TRBV6-1 to TRBJ2-1; 9 bases match TRBD1. The germline V gene has CDR1 MNHNS and CDR2 SASEGT. The CDR3 runs 16 residues. Trimming took 2 bases from V and 7 from J; bases not matched to a gene: 9. CDR3 nucleotides: TGTGCCAGCAGTGAATTTACAGGGGGCAATAGTAATGAGCAGTTCTTC. The encoded protein is CASSEFTGGNSNEQFF.

At least ten counts were recorded for this clone. The rearrangement joins TRBV5-1 to TRBJ2-1; weak D call: TRBD1 (5 bases). The V gene's germline CDR1 is SGHRS and CDR2 YFSETQ. The CDR3 loop spans 15 amino acids. Trimming took off 5 bases at V and 4 bases at J, with 16 bases between the two ends. The CDR3 spells CASSSRTNQYNEQFF. In DNA, the CDR3 is TGCGCCAGCAGTTCCAGGACAAACCAATACAATGAGCAGTTCTTC.

This clone was recorded many times. CDR3 amino acids: CASSFFGGNEQYF. CDR3 in DNA: TGTGCCAGCAGCTTCTTCGGGGGGAACGAGCAGTACTTC. The V call is TRBV7-2, the J call TRBJ2-7; 7 bases agree with TRBD2. The V gene's germline CDR1 is SGHTA and CDR2 FQGNSA. The CDR3 is made up of 13 amino acids. V trimming: 3 bases; J trimming: 5 bases; junction bases outside the gene matches: 4.

This clone turned up a few times. This rearrangement joins TRBV18 to TRBJ1-1, with D uncertain. CDR1 and CDR2 (germline): KGHSH, LQKENI. The CDR3 is 16 residues long. V dropped 4 bases and J dropped 7 bases, with 22 bases sitting between them. The CDR3 loop reads CASSRNPRGSGLEAFF. As DNA, the CDR3 is TGTGCCAGCTCACGAAATCCCAGAGGTAGCGGCCTTGAAGCTTTCTTT.

This clone was seen only a few times. The CDR3 spells CAGGAGRSSYEQYF. For the CDR3, the DNA is TGCGCCGGGGGAGCGGGGAGGAGCTCCTACGAGCAGTACTTC. V is TRBV4-1 and J is TRBJ2-7; 7 nucleotides line up with TRBD2. The J segment lost 0 bases and the V segment lost 11 bases, leaving 10 bases of the junction unmatched. Germline lookup yields CDR1 MGHRA and CDR2 YSYEKL. The length of the CDR3 is 14 residues.

This clone came up many times. The chain combines TRBV19 with TRBJ2-7; 10 bases map to TRBD1. The germline V gene encodes CDR1 LNHDA and CDR2 SQIVND (reference sequence). V was pared by 5 bases and J by 3 bases, with 10 bases of the junction left unmatched. The length of the CDR3 is 16 residues. In DNA form, the CDR3 reads TGTGCCAGTAGTCTCCGACAGGGGGCGAGAAGCTACGAGCAGTACTTC. This sequence encodes CASSLRQGARSYEQYF.

The genes are TRBV11-2 and TRBJ2-7; 11 bases map to TRBD2. Trimming cost V 5 bases and J 4 bases; bases outside gene matches: 16. CDR3 length equals 18 residues. Germline V gene data show CDR1 as SGHAT and CDR2 as FQNNGV. In DNA form, the CDR3 reads TGTGCCAGCAGCCCCCTGTCGCGAACTAGCGGGAGTGGGTACGAGCAGTACTTC. Its translation is CASSPLSRTSGSGYEQYF.

This clone has only a few counts. The rearrangement joins TRBV19 to TRBJ1-5; 7 bases map to TRBD1. The germline V gene has CDR1 LNHDA and CDR2 SQIVND (reference sequence). The CDR3 consists of 14 residues. V was pared by 9 bases and J by 2 bases, with 7 bases of the junction left unmatched. The CDR3 region has the DNA TGTGCCAGCGACAGGGTAGGGGGCAATCAGCCCCAGCATTTT. Translated: CASDRVGGNQPQHF.

The chain combines TRBV7-3 with TRBJ2-3; possibly TRBD2 for D (6 bases). This CDR3 has 16 residues. Trimming removed 2 bases at V and 5 bases at J, with 17 bases between. The germline V gene has CDR1 SGHTA and CDR2 FQGTGA. The CDR3 region is CASSLEPGLRGDTQYF. The CDR3 nucleotides read TGTGCCAGCAGCTTAGAACCGGGACTCCGAGGAGATACGCAGTATTTT.

In its sample, this clone was seen a few times. The V gene is TRBV10-3, the J gene TRBJ2-5, with a weak D call TRBD2 (5 bases). With 4 bases removed from V and 1 base from J, the gap between germline ends came to 16 bases. This CDR3 has 16 amino acids. Per germline, CDR1 ENHRY and CDR2 SYGVKD. CDR3: CAISGGWGDSQETQYF. DNA of the CDR3: TGTGCCATCAGTGGAGGATGGGGAGACTCCCAAGAGACCCAGTACTTC.

The rearrangement links TRBV18 to TRBJ1-1; tentatively, D is TRBD1 (5 bases). CDR1 is KGHSH and CDR2 is LQKENI in the germline V gene. With 3 bases removed from V and 1 base from J, the gap between germline ends came to 9 bases. The CDR3 is 14 residues long. Here the CDR3 DNA reads TGTGCCAGCTCACCCCGGGGGAGGAACACTGAAGCTTTCTTT. Residues: CASSPRGRNTEAFF.

The chain couples TRBV5-1 to TRBJ2-1, with 10 bases identical to TRBD2. Trimming cost V 1 base and J 9 bases; bases outside gene matches: 10. Germline-derived CDR1 and CDR2 are SGHRS and YFSETQ. The CDR3 is made up of 16 amino acids. The CDR3 DNA is TGCGCCAGCAGCTTGACGGCTAGCGGGAGCATCAGTGAGCAGTTCTTC. Amino acid sequence: CASSLTASGSISEQFF.

The sample holds many counts of this clone. The chain employs TRBV4-3 and TRBJ1-5; D gene ambiguous. Germline V lookup: CDR1 LGHNA, CDR2 YSLEER. This CDR3 region has 16 residues. V shed 1 base and J shed 7 bases, with 17 bases lying between them. The CDR3 region is CASSQGVGGGRQPQHF. The CDR3 bases are TGCGCCAGCAGCCAAGGTGTAGGAGGAGGGCGGCAGCCCCAGCATTTT.

This clone was seen only a few times. The rearrangement uses TRBV28 and TRBJ2-3, with D hard to call. This CDR3 has 15 residues. V dropped 5 bases and J dropped 0 bases, with 12 bases sitting between them. CDR1 MDHEN and CDR2 SYDVKM come from the germline V gene. The CDR3 sequence is CASSPPAGSTDTQYF. The CDR3 coding sequence is TGTGCCAGCAGTCCCCCGGCCGGGAGCACAGATACGCAGTATTTT.

This clone was detected a few times. The rearrangement links TRBV11-2 to TRBJ2-2; D call uncertain. V was trimmed by 1 base and J by 4 bases, leaving 4 bases between them. The CDR3 contains 13 residues. CDR1 and CDR2 (germline): SGHAT, FQNNGV. The CDR3 sequence is CASSLGATGELFF. In nucleotides, the CDR3 is TGTGCCAGCAGCTTAGGGGCCACCGGGGAGCTGTTTTTT.

This clone was seen ten or more times. As DNA, the CDR3 is TGTGCCTGGAGTGAGGCCAGGCACACTGAAGCTTTCTTT. Its protein product is CAWSEARHTEAFF. The J gene is TRBJ1-1, the V gene TRBV30; D is unresolved. The germline V gene encodes CDR1 GTSNPN and CDR2 SVGIG (reference sequence). The V gene lost 1 base and the J gene lost 3 bases, with 9 bases spanning the gap. The CDR3 loop spans 13 amino acids.

This chain connects TRBV7-8 to TRBJ1-2, with TRBD1 identical over 12 bases. This CDR3 region has 15 residues. In germline, CDR1 is SGHVS, CDR2 FQNEAQ. With V trimmed by 5 bases and J by 4 bases, 5 bases remained unmatched. The CDR3 sequence: CASSLGTGGSYGYTF. In DNA form, the CDR3 reads TGTGCCAGCAGCCTAGGGACAGGGGGCAGCTATGGCTACACCTTC.